This entry describes one TCR beta chain. The data originate from a study of blood T cell repertoires in COVID-19. Turning to the study itself: From the United States, Italy and Spain came samples of acute and convalescent COVID-19. Sample material is recorded as cDNA or gDNA derived from T cells, B-cell-depleted T cells, or PBMCs.

Authors' analysis steps: Using reference gene primer amplification, nucleated cell counts were estimated. Produced via immunoSEQ multiplex PCR; TCRdb's table is partial and in-frame only. V, J and clone size are those of that table, while D and trimming were read from the DNA. The data contain 310,000 or so clones, roughly 82% of them singletons. The germline V gene encodes CDR1 SGHTA and CDR2 FQGNSA. V shed 2 bases and J 10 bases; nucleotides not matched to a gene: 4. CDR3 size: 14 residues. This TCR came from a woman aged 50 to 60 with acute or convalescent COVID-19. The chain employs TRBV7-2 and TRBJ1-4; TRBD1 matches at 10 bases. The specimen sequenced was peripheral blood. The CDR3 loop is CASSLRTGGGKLFF. The DNA for the CDR3 is TGTGCCAGCAGCTTAAGGACAGGGGGAGGAAAACTGTTTTTT. The full variable domain, completed using reference TRBV7-2 and TRBJ1-4, is GAGVSQSPSNKVTEKGKDVELRCDPISGHTALYWYRQSLGQGLEFLIYFQGNSAPDKSGLPSDRFSAERTGGSVSTLTIQRTQQEDSAVYLCASSLRTGGGKLFFGSGTQLSVL.